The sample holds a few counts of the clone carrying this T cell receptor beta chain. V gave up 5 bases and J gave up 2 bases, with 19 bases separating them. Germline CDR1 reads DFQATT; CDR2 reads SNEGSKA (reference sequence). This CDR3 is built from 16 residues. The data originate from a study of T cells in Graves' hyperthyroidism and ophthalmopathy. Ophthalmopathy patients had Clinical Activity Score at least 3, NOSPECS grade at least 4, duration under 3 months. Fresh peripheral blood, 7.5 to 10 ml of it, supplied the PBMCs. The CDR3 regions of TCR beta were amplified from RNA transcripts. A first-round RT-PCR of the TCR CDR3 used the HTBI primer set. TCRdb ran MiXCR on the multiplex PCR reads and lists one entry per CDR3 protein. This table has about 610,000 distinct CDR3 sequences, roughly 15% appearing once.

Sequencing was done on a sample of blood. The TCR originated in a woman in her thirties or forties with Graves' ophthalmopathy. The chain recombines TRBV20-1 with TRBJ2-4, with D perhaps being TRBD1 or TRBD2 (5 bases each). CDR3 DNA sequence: TGCAGTGCTTACCTTAGGGACGGCTATCCCAAAAACATTCAGTACTTC. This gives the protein CSAYLRDGYPKNIQYF.